This T cell receptor beta chain was profiled in a study of human T cells and chemical hapten exposure. Study in general: DPC at 2% was the sensitizing agent, placed on around 2 cm by around 2 cm of upper inner arm skin.

On this clonotype itself: No antigen is known for it.

The time point: pre-sensitization, week 0. The treatment here: therapeutic diphenylcyclopropenone sensitization with weekly scalp DPC. Phlebotomy was performed prior to application of every patch test. General study points: Healthy people's immune response may differ from that of the donors, who had alopecia. Expanded TCRs showed more large CDR3 clusters than pre-sensitization or healthy control sets.

TCRdb redid the calling of the RACE reads with MiXCR, one entry per CDR3 protein. The sample consists of under 100,000 distinct CDR3 sequences, 8.5% of them appearing once. The sample consisted of whole blood, taken in connection with sensitization to the hapten diphenylcyclopropenone (DPC). The clonotype originates from a man aged 40-50 years with alopecia areata. Some clones in this sample may be carry-over from other donors' samples.

The CDR3 DNA follows: TGCGCCAGCAGTGAAACTAGCGGAAACACAGATACGCAGTATTTT. Protein product: CASSETSGNTDTQYF. The J gene is TRBJ2-3, the V gene TRBV10-2; the match to TRBD2 covers 8 bases. This CDR3 region has 15 residues. Germline CDR1 reads WSHSY; CDR2 reads SAAADI. The trim removed 3 bases at V and 2 bases at J, leaving 4 bases unmatched.